Each of the 26 T cell receptor beta chains below was sequenced from the same sample in a study of blood T cell repertoires in COVID-19. Some clones are missing from TCRdb's copy, which holds only in-frame ones; the method was immunoSEQ multiplex PCR. Of under 40,000 clones listed, about 78% are singletons. The sample comprised peripheral blood. The receptors derive from a woman aged 60-70 years with acute or convalescent COVID-19.

A single count supports this clone. The V and J genes are TRBV3-1 (or the pseudogene TRBV3-2) and TRBJ1-2; D gene unclear. V lost 1 base to trimming and J lost 7 bases, with 13 bases between them. CDR3 length equals 14 residues. Germline CDR1 and CDR2: LGHDT and YNNKEL (reference sequence). The CDR3 spells CASSQATDDSGYTF. Written as DNA, the CDR3 is TGTGCCAGCAGCCAAGCAACAGACGATAGTGGCTACACCTTC.

The rearrangement uses TRBV28 and TRBJ2-7, with 7 bases aligning to TRBD2. This CDR3 spans 13 amino acids. Germline V gene lookup returns CDR1 MDHEN and CDR2 SYDVKM. V trimming: 8 bases; J trimming: 7 bases; junction bases outside the gene matches: 11. CDR3 nucleotides: TGTGCCAGCCGCCGGGCAAAGGGAGGGGAGCAGTACTTC. The encoded protein is CASRRAKGGEQYF.

This clone was observed once. The chain links TRBV6-5 to TRBJ2-3; 11 bases match TRBD2. V shed 3 bases, J shed 3 bases, and the junction held 2 bases outside the gene matches. Germline loops: CDR1 MNHEY, CDR2 SVGAGI. This CDR3 contains 15 residues. The CDR3 DNA is TGTGCCAGCAGTTATTCTAGCGGGGGGACAGATACGCAGTATTTT. Its translation: CASSYSSGGTDTQYF.

This clone appeared a few times. The chain links TRBV30 to TRBJ2-3; 13 bases agree with TRBD2. The CDR3 runs to 16 residues. J lost 4 bases, V lost 3 bases, and 7 bases had no gene match. The germline V gene encodes CDR1 GTSNPN and CDR2 SVGIG (reference sequence). CDR3 residues: CAWSPGTSGAPDTQYF. The CDR3 DNA follows: TGTGCCTGGAGCCCCGGGACTAGCGGGGCCCCAGATACGCAGTATTTT.

This clone was counted a single time. The chain uses TRBV4-1 and TRBJ1-2, with 9 bases that match TRBD1. The J segment lost 5 bases and the V segment lost 4 bases, leaving 8 bases of the junction unmatched. The CDR3 has 15 residues. Looked up from germline, CDR1 is MGHRA and CDR2 is YSYEKL. DNA of the CDR3: TGCGCCAGCAGCCGCCGGGACAGGGAGAGGTATGGCTACACCTTC. This translates into CASSRRDRERYGYTF.

The chain carries TRBV28 and TRBJ2-2, with D possibly matching TRBD1 (5 bases). Per the germline V gene, CDR1 is MDHEN and CDR2 is SYDVKM. Trimming left V 3 bases short and J 3 bases short, with 17 bases between. The CDR3 is 17 residues long. In DNA, the CDR3 is TGTGCCAGCAGTTTTAGGGGCACCCAAAGCCACACCGGGGAGCTGTTTTTT. Translating it yields CASSFRGTQSHTGELFF.

In this sample, this clone is medium-sized (0.01 to 0.1%). This sequence joins TRBV3-1 (or the pseudogene TRBV3-2) and TRBJ2-7; 9 bases line up with TRBD1. V shed 1 base and J 6 bases; nucleotides not matched to a gene: 13. The CDR3 contains 17 residues. Looked up from germline, CDR1 is LGHDT and CDR2 is YNNKEL (reference sequence). The CDR3 DNA follows: TGTGCCAGCAGCCAAGTCCCCTCACAGGGGGCATCGATCGAGCAGTACTTC. The encoded protein is CASSQVPSQGASIEQYF.

The chain is built from TRBV11-1 and TRBJ2-2, with D possibly TRBD2 on 6 matching bases. CDR3 length: 15 amino acids. Germline CDR1 reads SGHAT; CDR2 reads FQDESV (reference sequence). The V gene lost 4 bases and the J gene lost 7 bases, with 16 bases spanning the gap. This chain's CDR3 is CASSSVTGVGGELFF. CDR3 nucleotide sequence: TGTGCCAGCAGCTCCGTCACGGGAGTAGGCGGGGAGCTGTTTTTT.

This chain uses TRBV19 with TRBJ1-2, with D possibly being TRBD1 (5 bases). The germline V and J ends were trimmed by 7 bases and 3 bases, with 15 bases remaining between them. The CDR3 runs to 14 residues. Per germline, CDR1 LNHDA and CDR2 SQIVND (reference sequence). The DNA of the CDR3 is TGTGCCAGTACCCCTAAGGGCAGGGACTATGGCTACACCTTC. Protein: CASTPKGRDYGYTF.

This clone was seen a single time. The V and J genes are TRBV11-3 and TRBJ1-1; possibly TRBD1 for D (5 bases). This CDR3 spans 13 amino acids. The V end lost 6 bases, the J end lost 3 bases, and 11 bases lay between the germline ends. Germline-derived CDR1 and CDR2 are SGHNT and YENEEA. In DNA form, the CDR3 reads TGTGCCAGCAGTCTAGGGGAGGACACTGAAGCTTTCTTT. Its protein is CASSLGEDTEAFF. Combining the CDR3 with reference TRBV11-3 and TRBJ1-1 gives the whole variable domain EAGVVQSPRYKIIEKKQPVAFWCNPISGHNTLYWYLQNLGQGPELLIRYENEEAVDDSQLPKDRFSAERLKGVDSTLKIQPAELGDSAVYLCASSLGEDTEAFFGQGTRLTVV.

The V call is TRBV19, the J call TRBJ2-5; TRBD2 is a possible D gene (6 bases). The V gene lost 1 base and the J gene lost 2 bases, with 11 bases spanning the gap. Per germline, CDR1 LNHDA and CDR2 SQIVND (reference sequence). The CDR3 loop spans 15 amino acids. The CDR3 region is CASSIAGVRQETQYF. CDR3 coding DNA: TGTGCCAGTAGTATAGCGGGGGTGAGACAAGAGACCCAGTACTTC.

This clone was observed a few times. The chain carries TRBV5-1 and TRBJ1-1; 10 bases match TRBD1. V lost 1 base and J lost 8; bases outside the gene matches: 8. Looked up from germline, CDR1 is SGHRS and CDR2 is YFSETQ. There are 15 residues in the CDR3. The CDR3 sequence: CASSLMTGGEKEAFF. For the CDR3, the DNA is TGCGCCAGCAGCTTGATGACAGGGGGCGAAAAGGAAGCTTTCTTT.

This clone has more than one count but fewer than ten. The V call is TRBV2, the J call TRBJ1-5; D is perhaps TRBD1 (5 bases). The CDR3 has 14 amino acids. Per the germline V gene, CDR1 is SNHLY and CDR2 is FYNNEI. Trimming removed 6 bases from V and 4 bases from J, with 13 bases in between. CDR3 protein: CASRSTQANQPQHF. The CDR3 DNA reads TGTGCCAGCAGATCTACACAGGCGAATCAGCCCCAGCATTTT.

V is TRBV2 and J is TRBJ2-3; 13 bases align to TRBD2. The CDR3 is made up of 15 amino acids. Germline CDR1 is SNHLY and CDR2 is FYNNEI. The V and J ends lost 2 bases and 4 bases, in that order; junction bases with no gene match: 0. The CDR3 region has the DNA TGTGCCAGCAGTGAAACTAGCGGGGGGGCAGATACGCAGTATTTT. It translates to CASSETSGGADTQYF.

The chain is built from TRBV10-3 and TRBJ2-3; 10 bases map to TRBD1. V was clipped by 5 bases and J by 2 bases; unmatched bases: 13. This CDR3 is built from 18 residues. The germline gives CDR1 ENHRY, CDR2 SYGVKD. This CDR3 reads CAISTKSGTGVLTDTQYF. As DNA, the CDR3 is TGTGCCATCAGTACGAAGTCCGGGACAGGGGTCCTCACAGATACGCAGTATTTT.

This clone was found a few times. V gene TRBV3-1 (or the pseudogene TRBV3-2) combines with J gene TRBJ1-5; D gene unclear. The CDR3 runs 14 residues. Germline CDR1 is LGHDT and CDR2 is YNNKEL (reference sequence). The V gene lost 0 bases and the J gene lost 3 bases, with 6 bases spanning the gap. Written as DNA, the CDR3 is TGTGCCAGCAGCCAAGATACGGTCAATCAGCCCCAGCATTTT. This codes for CASSQDTVNQPQHF.

CDR3 amino acids: CASSLIPTQGAEAFF. CDR3 nucleotides: TGTGCCAGCAGCTTAATCCCCACGCAGGGCGCTGAAGCTTTCTTT. V usage is TRBV7-2 and J usage is TRBJ1-1; tentatively, D is TRBD1 (5 bases). The germline CDR1 and CDR2 sequences are SGHTA and FQGNSA. The CDR3 is made up of 15 amino acids. With 2 bases removed from V and 6 bases from J, the gap between germline ends came to 16 bases. The variable domain in full, with the rest retrieved from reference TRBV7-2 and TRBJ1-1, is GAGVSQSPSNKVTEKGKDVELRCDPISGHTALYWYRQSLGQGLEFLIYFQGNSAPDKSGLPSDRFSAERTGGSVSTLTIQRTQQEDSAVYLCASSLIPTQGAEAFFGQGTRLTVV.

This clone was picked up a small number of times. The chain uses TRBV7-2 and TRBJ2-7; D is possibly TRBD1 (6 bases). Germline V gene sequence: CDR1 SGHTA, CDR2 FQGNSA. The CDR3 is 12 residues long. V gave up 9 bases and J gave up 4 bases, with 13 bases separating them. As DNA, the CDR3 is TGTGCCAGTTTGGACAGAAGATACGAGCAGTACTTC. Amino acids: CASLDRRYEQYF. The full variable domain, rest sourced from reference TRBV7-2 and TRBJ2-7, is GAGVSQSPSNKVTEKGKDVELRCDPISGHTALYWYRQSLGQGLEFLIYFQGNSAPDKSGLPSDRFSAERTGGSVSTLTIQRTQQEDSAVYLCASLDRRYEQYFGPGTRLTVT.

The chain is built from TRBV19 and TRBJ2-7; D might be TRBD1 (6 bases). The V end lost 4 bases, the J end lost 6 bases, and 13 bases lay between the germline ends. The CDR3 spans 13 residues. CDR1 is LNHDA, CDR2 SQIVND, per germline (reference sequence). CDR3 residues: CASSKQGSSEQYF. The CDR3 region has the DNA TGTGCCAGTAGTAAGCAGGGGAGTTCCGAGCAGTACTTC.

The V call is TRBV15, the J call TRBJ1-2; the D gene is possibly TRBD1 (5 bases). V was clipped by 3 bases and J by 4 bases, with 9 bases between them. CDR3 length: 13 residues. Germline assignment: CDR1 LNHNV and CDR2 YYDKDF (reference sequence). CDR3 loop: CATSSGGSYGYTF. CDR3 coding DNA: TGTGCCACCAGCAGCGGGGGGAGCTATGGCTACACCTTC.

The rearrangement uses TRBV2 and TRBJ2-7; 8 nucleotides match TRBD1. With 11 bases clipped from V and 7 bases from J, the junction kept 10 bases outside the gene matches. This CDR3 has 12 amino acids. The germline V gene has CDR1 SNHLY and CDR2 FYNNEI. CDR3 nucleotide sequence: TGTGCCCTCTTGGACAGGGAGAGGGAGCAGTACTTC. Translation: CALLDREREQYF.

The rearrangement links TRBV27 to TRBJ1-1; 10 bases agree with TRBD1. The CDR3 is 15 amino acids. Trimming cost V 6 bases and J 8 bases; bases outside gene matches: 12. CDR1 and CDR2 from the germline V gene are MNHEY and SMNVEV (reference sequence). CDR3 residues: CASRPRGDRGLEAFF. Here the CDR3 DNA reads TGTGCCAGCAGACCTAGGGGGGACAGGGGATTAGAAGCTTTCTTT.

The rearrangement uses TRBV5-1 and TRBJ1-2; D perhaps matches TRBD1 (5 bases). Per the germline V gene, CDR1 is SGHRS and CDR2 is YFSETQ. V was cut by 1 base and J by 4 bases, with 11 bases left in between. This CDR3 is built from 14 residues. The CDR3 reads CASSLSGGSYGYTF. DNA of the CDR3: TGCGCCAGCAGCTTGAGCGGGGGGTCCTATGGCTACACCTTC.

This clone was seen more than once but under ten times. This chain connects TRBV28 to TRBJ2-7; a weak D match, TRBD1 (6 bases). The CDR3 runs 17 residues. Germline V lookup: CDR1 MDHEN, CDR2 SYDVKM. V lost 1 base and J 0 bases, leaving 16 bases between the germline ends. CDR3 bases: TGTGCCAGCAGTTTATTTCTATTTCGACAGGACTCCTACGAGCAGTACTTC. Translated, it gives CASSLFLFRQDSYEQYF.

A few counts support this clone. The V call is TRBV27, the J call TRBJ2-7; 11 bases are shared with TRBD1. In germline, CDR1 is MNHEY, CDR2 SMNVEV (reference sequence). V lost 5 bases, J lost 3 bases, and 3 bases stayed unmatched. The CDR3 totals 14 residues. The CDR3 nucleotides are TGTGCCAGCAGTGCGGGACAGGGGGACTACGAGCAGTACTTC. It codes for CASSAGQGDYEQYF.

The chain carries TRBV5-6 and TRBJ2-7; 9 bases are a match to TRBD1. Germline V gene lookup returns CDR1 SGHDT and CDR2 YYEEEE. V lost 5 bases to trimming and J lost 5 bases; unmatched junction nucleotides: 11. There are 15 residues in the CDR3. CDR3 loop: CASRGGQGRSHEQYF. CDR3 bases: TGTGCCAGCAGGGGGGGACAGGGAAGGAGCCACGAGCAGTACTTC.